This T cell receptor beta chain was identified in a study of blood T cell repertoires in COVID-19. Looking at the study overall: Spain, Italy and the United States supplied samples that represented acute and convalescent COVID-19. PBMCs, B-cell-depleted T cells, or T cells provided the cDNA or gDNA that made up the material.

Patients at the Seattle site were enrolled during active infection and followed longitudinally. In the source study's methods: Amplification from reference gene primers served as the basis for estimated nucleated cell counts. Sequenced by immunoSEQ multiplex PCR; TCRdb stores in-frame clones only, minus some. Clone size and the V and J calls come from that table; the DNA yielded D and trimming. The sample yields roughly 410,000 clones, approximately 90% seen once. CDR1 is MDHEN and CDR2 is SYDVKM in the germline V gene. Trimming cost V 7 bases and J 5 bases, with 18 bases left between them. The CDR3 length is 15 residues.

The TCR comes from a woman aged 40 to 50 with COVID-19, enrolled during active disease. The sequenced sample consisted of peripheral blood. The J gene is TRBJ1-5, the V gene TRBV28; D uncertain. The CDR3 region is CASTSFPWTHQPQHF. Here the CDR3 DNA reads TGTGCCAGCACCTCCTTTCCCTGGACTCATCAGCCCCAGCATTTT.